The rows below give T cell receptor beta chains drawn from one sample of a study of T-cell memory formation after mild COVID-19. TCRdb recomputed calls from the 5' RACE reads with MiXCR, one row per CDR3 protein. Of 150,000 to 200,000 distinct CDR3 sequences in the sample, approximately 18% were seen once. The material sequenced was PBMCs or a T cell subset sorted from them (not recorded which). These receptor sequences come from a young man who had mild COVID-19 (a few samples of this study predate the infection). Cell type and time point are not known. CDR3s include the opening cysteine and the closing phenylalanine or tryptophan. The D gene is left open where the match is weak. Size is stated for part of the rows, as once, few or many counts, or as a class when the clone is expanded.

v_call	d_call	j_call	clone_size	cdr3_aa	cdr3_nt
TRBV5-1	.	TRBJ1-1	few	CASSFEGATGSFF	TGCGCCAGCAGCTTTGAAGGGGCCACTGGGTCTTTCTTT
TRBV11-2	.	TRBJ2-4	few	CASSLGGGDIQYF	TGTGCCAGCAGCTTAGGAGGGGGGGACATTCAGTACTTC
TRBV12-3/TRBV12-4	TRBD1	TRBJ2-7	.	CASSLDTGQNYEQYF	TGTGCCAGCAGTTTAGACACGGGACAGAACTACGAGCAGTACTTC
TRBV5-4	TRBD1	TRBJ2-1	few	CASSRQGEQFF	TGTGCCAGCAGCAGACAGGGTGAGCAGTTCTTC
TRBV27	.	TRBJ1-1	few	CASNLLDSRGTEAFF	TGTGCCAGCAACCTCCTAGACAGCCGCGGCACTGAAGCTTTCTTT
TRBV18	.	TRBJ1-5	.	CASSPGGTDQPQHF	TGTGCCAGCTCACCGGGGGGGACGGATCAGCCCCAGCATTTT
TRBV4-2	.	TRBJ1-1	.	CASSQDEGWTEAFF	TGTGCCAGCAGCCAAGATGAAGGGTGGACTGAAGCTTTCTTT
TRBV7-2	TRBD2	TRBJ2-2	.	CASSRDYQQTGELFF	TGTGCCAGCAGCCGGGACTACCAGCAAACCGGGGAGCTGTTTTTT
TRBV29-1	.	TRBJ1-1	.	CSVENTEAFF	TGCAGCGTGGAGAACACTGAAGCTTTCTTT
TRBV28	.	TRBJ2-5	.	CASTLRETQYF	TGTGCCAGCACCTTGCGAGAGACCCAGTACTTC
TRBV7-3	TRBD1	TRBJ2-2	.	CASSLQGARNTGELFF	TGTGCCAGCAGCTTACAGGGGGCGAGAAACACCGGGGAGCTGTTTTTT
TRBV9	.	TRBJ1-6	few	CASSVESVSSGYYLALHF	TGTGCCAGCAGCGTAGAATCCGTCTCGAGTGGATATTATCTAGCCCTCCACTTT
TRBV5-6	.	TRBJ1-4	many	CASSLRGTEKLFF	TGTGCCAGCAGCTTGAGGGGAACAGAAAAACTGTTTTTT
TRBV18	.	TRBJ2-5	few	CASSPTGGPQETQYF	TGTGCCAGCTCACCGACGGGGGGCCCCCAAGAGACCCAGTACTTC
TRBV20-1	.	TRBJ1-2	.	CSARDRVSAGEGYTF	TGCAGTGCTAGAGATCGGGTTAGCGCTGGTGAGGGCTACACCTTC
TRBV5-1	TRBD2	TRBJ2-7	few	CASSPLAGGSYEQYF	TGCGCCAGCAGCCCCCTAGCGGGGGGTTCCTACGAGCAGTACTTC
TRBV5-1	TRBD1	TRBJ2-2	.	CASSRQGDTGELFF	TGCGCCAGCAGCAGACAGGGAGACACCGGGGAGCTGTTTTTT
TRBV6-2/TRBV6-3	TRBD2	TRBJ2-1	few	CATRDYRKPNEQFF	TGTGCCACCAGGGACTACCGGAAACCCAATGAGCAGTTCTTC
TRBV7-2	.	TRBJ1-5	.	CASSLVNYVGSSQPQHF	TGTGCCAGCAGCTTAGTTAATTACGTAGGGTCAAGTCAGCCCCAGCATTTT
TRBV6-1	.	TRBJ1-2	.	CASGNFNYGYTF	TGTGCCAGCGGGAACTTCAACTATGGCTACACCTTC
TRBV6-5	TRBD1	TRBJ1-2	.	CASRLTGVGYGYTF	TGTGCCAGCAGACTCACAGGGGTGGGCTATGGCTACACCTTC
TRBV5-1	TRBD2	TRBJ2-3	many	CASSLVRLAGGPDTQYF	TGCGCCAGCAGCTTGGTTCGACTAGCGGGGGGACCAGATACGCAGTATTTT
TRBV20-1	TRBD2	TRBJ2-3	many	CSARLPQGRGASTDTQYF	TGCAGTGCTAGATTACCCCAAGGGCGGGGGGCTAGCACAGATACGCAGTATTTT
TRBV6-2/TRBV6-3	.	TRBJ2-1	many	CASTGWGGYNEQFF	TGTGCCAGCACTGGCTGGGGAGGCTACAATGAGCAGTTCTTC
TRBV5-4	TRBD1	TRBJ1-1	.	CASSLWDRRNTEAFF	TGTGCCAGCAGCCTATGGGACAGGCGGAACACTGAAGCTTTCTTT
TRBV29-1	.	TRBJ1-2	.	CSVGADGLYGYTF	TGCAGCGTTGGGGCTGACGGTCTCTATGGCTACACCTTC
TRBV27	TRBD1	TRBJ2-5	few	CASSLFGDRGTGETQYF	TGTGCCAGCAGTTTATTCGGGGACAGGGGGACGGGAGAGACCCAGTACTTC
TRBV5-1	.	TRBJ2-1	.	CASSSDSGKQFF	TGCGCCAGCAGCAGTGATAGCGGTAAGCAGTTCTTC
TRBV7-2	TRBD2	TRBJ2-5	.	CASSRGLVGETQYF	TGTGCCAGCTCTAGGGGACTAGTCGGAGAGACCCAGTACTTC
TRBV12-3/TRBV12-4	TRBD1	TRBJ1-1	few	CASSFAGGGDTEAFF	TGTGCCAGCAGTTTTGCAGGGGGAGGGGACACTGAAGCTTTCTTT
TRBV5-1	.	TRBJ2-6	many	CASSLEGTGANVLTF	TGCGCCAGCAGCTTGGAGGGAACTGGGGCCAACGTCCTGACTTTC
TRBV20-1	.	TRBJ1-6	few	CSARSRSSYNSPLHF	TGCAGTGCTAGATCCAGGAGCTCCTATAATTCACCCCTCCACTTT
TRBV2	.	TRBJ2-2	few	CASSRPPRDTGELFF	TGTGCCAGCAGTCGACCGCCGCGTGACACCGGGGAGCTGTTTTTT
TRBV11-1	.	TRBJ1-6	.	CASSFTYGVGSPLHF	TGTGCCAGCAGCTTCACCTACGGCGTTGGATCACCCCTCCACTTT
TRBV7-2	.	TRBJ2-1	few	CATKGGPSYNEQFF	TGTGCCACGAAAGGGGGGCCCTCCTACAATGAGCAGTTCTTC
TRBV5-1	.	TRBJ2-5	.	CASSLPTQETQYF	TGCGCCAGCAGCTTGCCGACCCAAGAGACCCAGTACTTC
TRBV7-9	TRBD2	TRBJ2-3	.	CASSAGLAGGLEDTQYF	TGTGCCAGCAGCGCCGGACTAGCGGGGGGATTGGAAGATACGCAGTATTTT
TRBV21-1	.	TRBJ1-2	few	CASSKGLRPYGYTF	TGTGCCAGCAGCAAAGGGTTGAGGCCATATGGCTACACCTTC
TRBV5-1	TRBD2	TRBJ2-5	few	CASSLLGGGVGRETQYF	TGCGCCAGCAGCCTTCTGGGCGGGGGGGTCGGAAGAGAGACCCAGTACTTC
TRBV5-1	.	TRBJ2-7	.	CASSLGQPAYEQYF	TGCGCCAGCAGCTTGGGACAGCCCGCCTACGAGCAGTACTTC
TRBV20-1	.	TRBJ1-4	few	CSAQSRNNEKLFF	TGCAGTGCTCAGTCCAGGAATAATGAAAAACTGTTTTTT
TRBV5-1	.	TRBJ1-3	medium-sized	CASSLAAGTSGNTIYF	TGCGCCAGCAGCTTGGCCGCGGGGACCTCTGGAAACACCATATATTTT
TRBV29-1	.	TRBJ2-6	few	CSAKAGANVLTF	TGCAGCGCCAAAGCCGGGGCCAACGTCCTGACTTTC
TRBV6-6	.	TRBJ1-6	.	CASSSSSPLHF	TGTGCCAGCAGTTCGAGTTCACCCCTCCACTTT
TRBV5-5	.	TRBJ2-2	few	CASSLVGSTGELFF	TGTGCCAGCAGCTTGGTTGGTAGTACCGGGGAGCTGTTTTTT
TRBV24-1	.	TRBJ2-2	many	CATSDTFYAGSTGELFF	TGTGCCACCAGTGATACATTTTACGCAGGGAGCACCGGGGAGCTGTTTTTT
TRBV7-2	.	TRBJ1-5	many	CASSLYGADQPQHF	TGTGCCAGCAGCTTATACGGGGCGGATCAGCCCCAGCATTTT
TRBV4-3	.	TRBJ1-2	.	CASSQGRRYSGYGYTF	TGCGCCAGCAGCCAGGGACGGAGATACAGCGGGTATGGCTACACCTTC
TRBV6-2/TRBV6-3	TRBD2	TRBJ2-6	.	CASLGGASGANVLTF	TGTGCCAGCCTCGGGGGGGCCTCTGGGGCCAACGTCCTGACTTTC
TRBV30	.	TRBJ2-4	.	CAWSVLGYFASGNIQYF	TGTGCCTGGAGTGTACTCGGGTACTTCGCAAGTGGGAACATTCAGTACTTC
TRBV11-2	.	TRBJ2-5	few	CASSLVQQGWEETQYF	TGTGCCAGCAGCTTAGTCCAACAGGGATGGGAGGAGACCCAGTACTTC
TRBV7-9	.	TRBJ1-3	.	CASSPKLRYGNTIYF	TGTGCCAGCAGCCCGAAGTTGCGTTATGGAAACACCATATATTTT
TRBV7-2	.	TRBJ2-1	few	CASSLNTRPDEQFF	TGTGCCAGCAGCTTAAACACAAGGCCGGATGAGCAGTTCTTC